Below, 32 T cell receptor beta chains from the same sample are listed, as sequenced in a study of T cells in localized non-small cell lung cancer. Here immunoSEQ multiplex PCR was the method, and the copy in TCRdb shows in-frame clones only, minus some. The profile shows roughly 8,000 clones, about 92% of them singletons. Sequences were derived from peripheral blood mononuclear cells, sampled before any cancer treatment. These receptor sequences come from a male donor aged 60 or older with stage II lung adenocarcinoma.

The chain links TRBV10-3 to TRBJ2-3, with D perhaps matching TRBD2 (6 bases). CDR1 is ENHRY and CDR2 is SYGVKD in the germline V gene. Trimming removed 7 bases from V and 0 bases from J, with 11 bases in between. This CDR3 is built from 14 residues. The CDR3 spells CAIKPGTSTDTQYF. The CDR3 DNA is TGTGCCATCAAACCGGGGACTAGCACAGATACGCAGTATTTT.

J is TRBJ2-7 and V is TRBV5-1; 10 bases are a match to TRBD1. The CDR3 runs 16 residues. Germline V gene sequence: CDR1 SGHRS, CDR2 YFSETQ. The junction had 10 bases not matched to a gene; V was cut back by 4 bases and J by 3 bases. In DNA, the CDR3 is TGCGCCAGCAGCCAACTAGACCGGGACAGGGGCTACGAGCAGTACTTC. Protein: CASSQLDRDRGYEQYF.

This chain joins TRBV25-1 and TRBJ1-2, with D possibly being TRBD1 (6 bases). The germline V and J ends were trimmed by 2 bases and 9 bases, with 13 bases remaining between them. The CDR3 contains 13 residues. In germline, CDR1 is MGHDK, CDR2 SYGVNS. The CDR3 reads CASSEPGHYRYTF. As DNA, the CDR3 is TGTGCCAGCAGTGAACCGGGACATTACCGCTACACCTTC.

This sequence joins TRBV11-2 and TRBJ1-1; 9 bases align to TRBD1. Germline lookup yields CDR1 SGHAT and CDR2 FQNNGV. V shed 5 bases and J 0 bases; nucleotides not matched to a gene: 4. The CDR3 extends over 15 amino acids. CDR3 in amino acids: CASSRRDRVNTEAFF. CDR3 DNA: TGTGCCAGCAGCCGGAGGGACAGGGTGAACACTGAAGCTTTCTTT.

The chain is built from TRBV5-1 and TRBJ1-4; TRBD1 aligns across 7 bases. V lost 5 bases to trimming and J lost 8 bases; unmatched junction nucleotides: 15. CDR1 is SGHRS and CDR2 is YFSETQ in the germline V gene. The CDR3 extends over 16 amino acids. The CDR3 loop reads CASRPTGTANPEKLFF. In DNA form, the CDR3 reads TGCGCCAGCAGACCAACCGGGACAGCGAACCCAGAAAAACTGTTTTTT. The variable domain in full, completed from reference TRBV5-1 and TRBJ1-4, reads KAGVTQTPRYLIKTRGQQVTLSCSPISGHRSVSWYQQTPGQGLQFLFEYFSETQRNKGNFPGRFSGRQFSNSRSEMNVSTLELGDSALYLCASRPTGTANPEKLFFGSGTQLSVL.

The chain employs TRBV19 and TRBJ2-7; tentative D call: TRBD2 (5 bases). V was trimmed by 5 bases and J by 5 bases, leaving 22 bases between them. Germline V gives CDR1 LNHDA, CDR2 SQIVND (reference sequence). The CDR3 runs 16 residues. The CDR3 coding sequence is TGTGCCAGTAGTGAACGGACTTGGCAAAGTGTCGACGAGCAGTACTTC. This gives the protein CASSERTWQSVDEQYF.

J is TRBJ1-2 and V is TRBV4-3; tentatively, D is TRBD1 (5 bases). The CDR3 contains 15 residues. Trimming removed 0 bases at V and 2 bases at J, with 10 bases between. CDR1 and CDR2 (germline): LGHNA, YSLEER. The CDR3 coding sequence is TGCGCCAGCAGCCAAGACAGGGCTGACAACTATGGCTACACCTTC. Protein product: CASSQDRADNYGYTF.

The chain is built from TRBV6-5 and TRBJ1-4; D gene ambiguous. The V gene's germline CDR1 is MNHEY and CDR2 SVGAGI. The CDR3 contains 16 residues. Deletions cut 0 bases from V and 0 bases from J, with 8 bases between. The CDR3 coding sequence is TGTGCCAGCAGTTACTCCGGGGTCCCAACTAATGAAAAACTGTTTTTT. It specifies CASSYSGVPTNEKLFF.

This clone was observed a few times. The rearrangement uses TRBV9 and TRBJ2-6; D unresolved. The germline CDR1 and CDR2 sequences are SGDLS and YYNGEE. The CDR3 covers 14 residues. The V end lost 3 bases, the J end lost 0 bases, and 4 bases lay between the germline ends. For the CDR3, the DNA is TGTGCCAGCAGCGCCTACTCTGGGGCCAACGTCCTGACTTTC. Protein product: CASSAYSGANVLTF.

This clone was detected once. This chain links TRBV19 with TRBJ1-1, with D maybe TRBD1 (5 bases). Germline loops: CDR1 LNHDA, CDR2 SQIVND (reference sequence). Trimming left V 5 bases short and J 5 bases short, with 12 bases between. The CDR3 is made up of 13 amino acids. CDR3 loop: CASSFRVRTEAFF. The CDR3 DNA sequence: TGTGCCAGTAGTTTCAGGGTGAGGACTGAAGCTTTCTTT.

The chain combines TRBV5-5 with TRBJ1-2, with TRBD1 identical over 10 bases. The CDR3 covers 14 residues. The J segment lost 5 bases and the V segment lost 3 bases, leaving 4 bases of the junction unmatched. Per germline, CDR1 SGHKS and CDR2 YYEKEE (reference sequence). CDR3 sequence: CASSSPGQGYGYTF. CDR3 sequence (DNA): TGTGCCAGCAGCTCGCCGGGACAGGGGTATGGCTACACCTTC.

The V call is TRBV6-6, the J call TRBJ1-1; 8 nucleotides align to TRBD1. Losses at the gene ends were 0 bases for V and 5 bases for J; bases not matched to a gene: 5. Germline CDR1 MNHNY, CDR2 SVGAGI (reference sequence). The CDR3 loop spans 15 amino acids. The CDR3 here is CASSYSTQGATEAFF. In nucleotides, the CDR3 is TGTGCCAGCAGTTACTCGACCCAGGGGGCTACTGAAGCTTTCTTT.

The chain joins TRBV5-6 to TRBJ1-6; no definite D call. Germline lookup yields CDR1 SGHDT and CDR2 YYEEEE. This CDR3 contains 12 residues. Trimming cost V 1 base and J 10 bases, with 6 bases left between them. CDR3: CASSLIQSPLHF. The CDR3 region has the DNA TGTGCCAGCAGCTTGATTCAGTCACCCCTCCACTTT.

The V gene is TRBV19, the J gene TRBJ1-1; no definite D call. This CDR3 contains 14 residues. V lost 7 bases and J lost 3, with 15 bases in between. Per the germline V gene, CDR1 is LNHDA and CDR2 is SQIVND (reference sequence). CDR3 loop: CASKAEGRYTEAFF. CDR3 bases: TGTGCCAGTAAAGCGGAGGGCAGGTACACTGAAGCTTTCTTT.

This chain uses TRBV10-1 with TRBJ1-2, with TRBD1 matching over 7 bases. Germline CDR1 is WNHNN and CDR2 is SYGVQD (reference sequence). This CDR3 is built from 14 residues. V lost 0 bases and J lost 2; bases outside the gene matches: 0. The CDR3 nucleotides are TGCGCCAGCAGTGAGTCGGGACAGAACTATGGCTACACCTTC. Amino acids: CASSESGQNYGYTF.

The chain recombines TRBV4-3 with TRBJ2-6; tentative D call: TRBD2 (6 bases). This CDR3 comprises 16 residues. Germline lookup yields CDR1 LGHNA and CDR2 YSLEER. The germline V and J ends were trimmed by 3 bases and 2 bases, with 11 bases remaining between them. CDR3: CASSQGGTAGANVLTF. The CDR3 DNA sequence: TGCGCCAGCAGCCAGGGAGGTACAGCTGGGGCCAACGTCCTGACTTTC.

The CDR3 nucleotides read TGTGCCAGCAGCCTGGGGGGTACTAGCACAGATACGCAGTATTTT. Its translation: CASSLGGTSTDTQYF. The chain carries TRBV7-2 and TRBJ2-3; TRBD2 might be the D (6 bases). Trimming cost V 5 bases and J 0 bases, with 12 bases left between them. Looked up from germline, CDR1 is SGHTA and CDR2 is FQGNSA. This CDR3 is built from 15 residues.

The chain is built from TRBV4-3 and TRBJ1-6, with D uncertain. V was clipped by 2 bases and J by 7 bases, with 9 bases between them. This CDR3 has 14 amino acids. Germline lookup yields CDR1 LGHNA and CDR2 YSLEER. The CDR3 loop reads CASSQYSFNSPLHF. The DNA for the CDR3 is TGCGCCAGCAGCCAATACAGCTTCAATTCACCCCTCCACTTT.

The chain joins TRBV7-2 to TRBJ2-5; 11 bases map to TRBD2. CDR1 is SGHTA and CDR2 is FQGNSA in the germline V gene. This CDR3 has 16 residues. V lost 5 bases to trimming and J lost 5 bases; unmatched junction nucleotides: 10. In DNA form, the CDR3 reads TGTGCCAGCAGCCCTGCCCTAGCGGGGGGCCGGGAGACCCAGTACTTC. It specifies CASSPALAGGRETQYF.

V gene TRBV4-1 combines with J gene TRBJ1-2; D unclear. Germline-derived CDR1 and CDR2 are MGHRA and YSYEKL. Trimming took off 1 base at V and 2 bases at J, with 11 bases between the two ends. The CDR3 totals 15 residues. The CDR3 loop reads CASSQVLVNNYGYTF. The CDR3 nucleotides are TGCGCCAGCAGCCAAGTTTTAGTTAACAACTATGGCTACACCTTC.

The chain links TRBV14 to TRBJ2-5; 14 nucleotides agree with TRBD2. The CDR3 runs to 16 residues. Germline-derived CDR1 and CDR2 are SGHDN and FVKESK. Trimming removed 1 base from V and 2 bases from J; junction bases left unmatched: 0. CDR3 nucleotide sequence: TGTGCCAGCAGCCAAGGACTAGCGGGGGGGCAAGAGACCCAGTACTTC. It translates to CASSQGLAGGQETQYF.

This CDR3 reads CASRATVNSNQPQHF. DNA of the CDR3: TGTGCCAGCAGAGCGACGGTTAATAGCAATCAGCCCCAGCATTTT. J is TRBJ1-5 and V is TRBV28; no definite D call. V lost 6 bases to trimming and J lost 0 bases, with 12 bases between them. The CDR3 runs 15 residues. Germline V gene lookup returns CDR1 MDHEN and CDR2 SYDVKM.

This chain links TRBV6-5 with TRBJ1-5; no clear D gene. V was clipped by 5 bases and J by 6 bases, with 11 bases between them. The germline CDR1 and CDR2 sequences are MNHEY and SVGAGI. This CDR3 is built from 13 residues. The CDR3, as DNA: TGTGCCAGCAGTCTAATGAGAGGTCAGCCCCAGCATTTT. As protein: CASSLMRGQPQHF.

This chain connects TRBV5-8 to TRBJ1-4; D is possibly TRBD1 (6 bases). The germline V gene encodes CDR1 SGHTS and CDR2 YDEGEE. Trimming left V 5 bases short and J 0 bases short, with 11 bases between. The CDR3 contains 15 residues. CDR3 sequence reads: CASRAGAATNEKLFF. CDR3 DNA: TGTGCCAGCAGAGCGGGGGCTGCAACTAATGAAAAACTGTTTTTT.

This CDR3 is CASRDTGGMNTEAFF. The DNA of the CDR3 is TGTGCCAGCAGAGATACTGGCGGGATGAACACTGAAGCTTTCTTT. The chain combines TRBV6-5 with TRBJ1-1, with D uncertain. Germline CDR1 is MNHEY and CDR2 is SVGAGI. Between the trimmed V and J ends, which lost 6 bases and 0 bases, there was a span of 14 bases. The CDR3 spans 15 residues.

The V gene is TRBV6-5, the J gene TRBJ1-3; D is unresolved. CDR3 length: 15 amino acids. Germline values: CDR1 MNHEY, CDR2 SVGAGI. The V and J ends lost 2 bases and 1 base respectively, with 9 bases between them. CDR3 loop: CASSYKEGSGNTIYF. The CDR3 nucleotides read TGTGCCAGCAGTTACAAGGAGGGTTCTGGAAACACCATATATTTT.

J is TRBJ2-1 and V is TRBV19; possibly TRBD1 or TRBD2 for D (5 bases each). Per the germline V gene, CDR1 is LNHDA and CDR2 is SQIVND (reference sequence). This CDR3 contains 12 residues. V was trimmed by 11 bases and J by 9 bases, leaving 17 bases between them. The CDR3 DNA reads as TGTGCCCGTCGGGACGAATGGGGTGAGCAGTTCTTC. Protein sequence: CARRDEWGEQFF.

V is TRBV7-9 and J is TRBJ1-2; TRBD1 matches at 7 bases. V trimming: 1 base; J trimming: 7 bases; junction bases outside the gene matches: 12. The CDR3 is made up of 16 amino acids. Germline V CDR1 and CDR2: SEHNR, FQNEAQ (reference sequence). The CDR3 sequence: CASSLGETTGEAGYTF. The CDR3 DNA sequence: TGTGCCAGCAGCTTAGGTGAAACTACAGGGGAGGCTGGCTACACCTTC.

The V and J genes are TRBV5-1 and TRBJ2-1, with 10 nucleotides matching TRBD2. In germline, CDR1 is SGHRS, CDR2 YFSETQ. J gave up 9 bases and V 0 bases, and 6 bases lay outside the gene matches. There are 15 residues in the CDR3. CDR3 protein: CASSLAAGGPGEQFF. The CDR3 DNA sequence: TGCGCCAGCAGCTTGGCAGCGGGGGGGCCGGGTGAGCAGTTCTTC.

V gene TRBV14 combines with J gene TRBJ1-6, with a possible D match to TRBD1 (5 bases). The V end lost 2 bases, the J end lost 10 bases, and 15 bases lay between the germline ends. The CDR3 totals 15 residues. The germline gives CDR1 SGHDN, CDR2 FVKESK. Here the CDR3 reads CASSQSVRVQSPLHF. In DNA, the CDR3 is TGTGCCAGCAGCCAAAGTGTCAGGGTACAATCACCCCTCCACTTT. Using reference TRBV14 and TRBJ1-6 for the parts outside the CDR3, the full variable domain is EAGVTQFPSHSVIEKGQTVTLRCDPISGHDNLYWYRRVMGKEIKFLLHFVKESKQDESGMPNNRFLAERTGGTYSTLKVQPAELEDSGVYFCASSQSVRVQSPLHFGNGTRLTVT.

For the CDR3, the DNA is TGTGCCAGCAGCTCCGCCGGGACTAGTAGAGAGACCCAGTACTTC. Its translation is CASSSAGTSRETQYF. The rearrangement links TRBV11-2 to TRBJ2-5, with TRBD2 matching over 8 bases. Germline values: CDR1 SGHAT, CDR2 FQNNGV. The CDR3 sequence is 15 residues long. The J segment lost 4 bases and the V segment lost 4 bases, leaving 8 bases of the junction unmatched.

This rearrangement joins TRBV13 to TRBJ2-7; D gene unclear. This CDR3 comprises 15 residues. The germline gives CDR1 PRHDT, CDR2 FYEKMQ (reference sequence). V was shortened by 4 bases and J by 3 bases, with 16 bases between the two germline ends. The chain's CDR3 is CASSWRQDSGYEQYF. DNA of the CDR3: TGTGCCAGCAGCTGGCGGCAGGATTCTGGCTACGAGCAGTACTTC.